This T cell receptor beta chain was documented in a study of blood T cell repertoires in COVID-19. For the study at large: PBMCs, B-cell-depleted T cells, or T cells were the source of the cDNA or gDNA that made up the material.

The CDR3 runs to 14 residues. Germline CDR1 and CDR2: SGHDN and FVKESK. V shed 4 bases and J shed 3 bases, with 12 bases lying between them. Libraries were prepared by immunoSEQ multiplex PCR; TCRdb keeps only in-frame clonotypes and omits some of them. The sample shows 130,000 to 150,000 clones, less than 85% of them seen only once. This TCR was sampled from a woman of 80 years or more in a cohort sampled during active or convalescent COVID-19. The sequenced sample consisted of peripheral blood. The rearrangement uses TRBV14 and TRBJ1-2; D is unclear. The CDR3, as DNA: TGTGCCAGCAGCCTCCCCGGGCGGGACTATGGCTACACCTTC. This codes for CASSLPGRDYGYTF.